This T cell receptor (beta chain) was captured in a study of cytomegalovirus exposure and HLA in healthy donors. Concerning this clone itself: Antigen specificity is unknown.

Study-wide points: Some highly shared sequence variants likely arose as a pipeline artifact. Per a later analysis, HLA-associated TCR beta chains showed more clonal expansion than other, equally common TCR beta chains. Reports indicated that the classifier achieved high specificity and sensitivity in diagnosing cytomegalovirus status. An analysis done earlier found most TCR beta V segments productive about 87% or about 30% of the time.

CDR3 length equals 15 residues. Germline trimming cut 0 bases from V and 3 bases from J; bases unmatched to any gene: 5. The germline CDR1 and CDR2 sequences are SGDLS and YYNGEE. PCR amplification relied on 60 Vbeta primers (plus 13 Jbeta primers). Using immunoSEQ multiplex PCR, the repertoire was profiled, and TCRdb retains in-frame clones only, with some absent. The sample lists under 200,000 clones, approximately 80% occurring once. This TCR derives from a man aged 30-40 years in good health and CMV-seropositive. Sequencing input: PBMCs. The J gene is TRBJ1-1, the V gene TRBV9, with 7 positions matching TRBD1. Written as DNA, the CDR3 is TGTGCCAGCAGCGTAGCTCCGCAGGGGGACACTGAAGCTTTCTTT. Translation: CASSVAPQGDTEAFF.